The present TCR beta chain was sequenced within a study of T cell responses to AZD1222 COVID-19 vaccine. Findings and limits, study-wide: It should be noted that donors were predominantly white British and more often female, and clonal diversity was possibly underestimated.

CDR1 is SGDLS, CDR2 YYNGEE, per germline. The CDR3 has 14 residues. The V end was cut by 0 bases, the J end by 1 base, with 7 bases between. The repertoire was sequenced with immunoSEQ multiplex PCR; TCRdb's copy has only in-frame clones and lacks some. The table has under 150,000 clones, about 92% seen once. Concerning this clone: The antigen remains unidentified.

The V call is TRBV9, the J call TRBJ1-2; the D gene is possibly TRBD1 (5 bases). The starting material was peripheral blood, obtained on day 0 of AZD1222 vaccination. The receptor was isolated from an adult in good health. The CDR3 nucleotides are TGTGCCAGCAGCGTAGAGGGACTTAACTATGGCTACACCTTC. Translation gives CASSVEGLNYGYTF.